The T cell receptor beta chain described here comes from a study of a mutant IDH1 vaccine in newly diagnosed glioma. About the research overall: Sex distribution of treated patients was approximately 60% male and 37.5% female; mean age was around 40 years. Earlier treatment was radiotherapy, temozolomide, or both, with most getting both.

Remarks on this clone: Antigen unknown.

As to time point: baseline, week 1 (first vaccination visit). Treatment specified: pre-vaccination baseline after standard-of-care therapy. Study-wide results and limits: Among patients, roughly 95% showed immune responses induced by the vaccine. Changes to the top peripheral T cell clonotypes appeared unrelated to pseudoprogression.

Losses at the gene ends were 0 bases for V and 3 bases for J; bases not matched to a gene: 8. Germline assignment: CDR1 SGHNT and CDR2 YYREEE (reference sequence). This CDR3 is 16 amino acids long. TCRdb keeps only in-frame clones here, not all; method: immunoSEQ multiplex PCR. The table includes more than 80,000 clones, under 90% detected once. The sequenced sample was PBMCs, obtained from a glioma patient treated with radiotherapy, temozolomide or both. The clonotype originates from a woman between 45 and 60 years old with glioma. This sequence joins TRBV5-4 and TRBJ2-5; TRBD2 matches 7 bases. This CDR3 reads CASSLDRVAGEETQYF. In DNA form, the CDR3 reads TGTGCCAGCAGCTTGGATAGGGTGGCGGGGGAAGAGACCCAGTACTTC.